Following are 6 T cell receptor beta chains from one sample sequenced in a study of early T cells in non-severe SARS-CoV-2 infection. TCRdb re-called the 5' RACE reads with MiXCR, one entry per CDR3 protein. In the table there are some 40,000 distinct CDR3 sequences, 4.7% of which are singletons. Sequencing was carried out using whole blood. These receptors came from an adult who was a healthcare worker with PCR-confirmed SARS-CoV-2 infection or an uninfected control (not recorded which).

At least ten counts were recorded for this clonotype. The chain carries TRBV7-6 and TRBJ2-7, with TRBD2 as a possible D gene (5 bases). The V gene's germline CDR1 is SGHVS and CDR2 FNYEAQ. CDR3 length equals 17 residues. Deletions cut 5 bases from V and 7 bases from J, with 27 bases between. The CDR3 bases are TGTGCCAGCAGCCCGCGTCGGGCAGGACCCAACGGAGGAGAGCAGTACTTC. Translation gives CASSPRRAGPNGGEQYF. Full variable domain (remainder filled in from reference TRBV7-6 and TRBJ2-7): GAGVSQSPRYKVTKRGQDVALRCDPISGHVSLYWYRQALGQGPEFLTYFNYEAQQDKSGLPNDRFSAERPEGSISTLTIQRTEQRDSAMYRCASSPRRAGPNGGEQYFGPGTRLTVT.

This clonotype occurred many times. This chain connects TRBV29-1 to TRBJ2-3; TRBD2 is a possible D gene (6 bases). The CDR3 is made up of 12 amino acids. Trimming removed 1 base from V and 5 bases from J, with 7 bases in between. Germline V CDR1 and CDR2: SQVTM, ANQGSEA. CDR3 nucleotide sequence: TGCAGCGTTGAAGGAGCGGGAGATACGCAGTATTTT. The encoded protein is CSVEGAGDTQYF.

This clonotype has just a few counts. The chain carries TRBV11-2 and TRBJ2-5; D is unclear. The germline V gene has CDR1 SGHAT and CDR2 FQNNGV. Trimming pared 1 base from V and 4 bases from J, leaving 4 bases between. The CDR3 runs to 12 residues. CDR3 sequence (DNA): TGTGCCAGCAGCTTAGGTCGAGAGACCCAGTACTTC. This sequence encodes CASSLGRETQYF.

This clonotype was counted only a few times. Here the CDR3 reads CASSQAIRHNEQFF. The CDR3 coding sequence is TGTGCCAGCAGCCAGGCCATCAGGCACAATGAGCAGTTCTTC. V is TRBV3-1 and J is TRBJ2-1; D ambiguous. The CDR3 has 14 amino acids. Germline assignment: CDR1 LGHDT and CDR2 YNNKEL (reference sequence). Trimming removed 3 bases from V and 5 bases from J, with 11 bases in between.

This clonotype was seen many times. The chain is built from TRBV11-2 and TRBJ1-1; tentative D call: TRBD1 (6 bases). Germline lookup yields CDR1 SGHAT and CDR2 FQNNGV. This CDR3 is built from 13 residues. V was trimmed by 1 base and J by 7 bases, leaving 10 bases between them. The CDR3 nucleotides read TGTGCCAGCAGCTTAGGGGACAAGCTTGAAGCTTTCTTT. Its protein is CASSLGDKLEAFF.

The sample holds many counts of this clonotype. Here the CDR3 DNA reads TGCAGCGTAGAGCCGGGCCTCTATTCTGAAGCTTTCTTT. Its protein product is CSVEPGLYSEAFF. The chain couples TRBV29-1 to TRBJ1-1; D gene unclear. The CDR3 extends over 13 amino acids. Germline V gene lookup returns CDR1 SQVTM and CDR2 ANQGSEA. V lost 6 bases to trimming and J lost 6 bases, with 17 bases between them.